This TCR beta chain was retrieved from a study of identifying expanded T cells in peripheral blood. The count of this clone is one. This table comes from immunoSEQ multiplex PCR, and its TCRdb copy is limited to in-frame clones, with some not included. Of about 91,000 clones listed, approximately 88% were seen once; the top ten hold about 4%. The germline V gene encodes CDR1 SNHLY and CDR2 FYNNEI. The CDR3 loop spans 14 amino acids. Trimming pared 5 bases from V and 3 bases from J, leaving 11 bases between. The chain employs TRBV2 and TRBJ1-5; D remains unclear. The origin of this receptor is a person between 18 and 69 years old in good health. The material sequenced was blood. The CDR3 here is CASSSEGPNQPQHF. In nucleotides, the CDR3 is TGTGCCAGCAGTTCTGAGGGTCCCAATCAGCCCCAGCATTTT. The full variable domain, in which reference TRBV2 and TRBJ1-5 provide the parts outside the CDR3, is EPEVTQTPSHQVTQMGQEVILRCVPISNHLYFYWYRQILGQKVEFLVSFYNNEISEKSEIFDDQFSVERPDGSNFTLKIRSTKLEDSAMYFCASSSEGPNQPQHFGDGTRLSIL.